The clone carrying this T cell receptor (beta chain) was seen a handful of times. Its antigen remains unknown. J was trimmed by 2 bases and V by 10 bases; bases with no gene match: 14. CDR3 length: 16 amino acids. Germline V gene lookup returns CDR1 SGHVS and CDR2 FNYEAQ. The data are from a study of T cell repertoires in cytomegalovirus infection. Turning to the study itself: It was the public TCR beta signatures that indicated both CMV infection and matching HLA type.

Each CDR3 protein is one row after TCRdb ran MiXCR on the reads. The table includes some 940,000 distinct CDR3 sequences, approximately 33% detected once. This specimen consisted of cultured CD8+ T cells from PBMCs, obtained from culture after CMV antigen stimulation. The chain combines TRBV7-6 with TRBJ1-2; 9 bases are shared with TRBD1. This sequence was found in a human donor in good health (CMV status not recorded). Some clones in this sample may be carry-over from other donors' samples. The CDR3 DNA follows: TGTGCCACCCAGGGTTGGACAGGGGTCGAAAACTATGGCTACACCTTC. It encodes CATQGWTGVENYGYTF.